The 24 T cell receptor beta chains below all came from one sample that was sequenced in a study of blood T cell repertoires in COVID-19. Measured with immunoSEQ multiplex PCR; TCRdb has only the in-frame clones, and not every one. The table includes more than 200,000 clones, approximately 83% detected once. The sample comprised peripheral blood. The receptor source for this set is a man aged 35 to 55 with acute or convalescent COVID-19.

CDR3 in DNA: TGTGCCAGCAGCCTCCCAGGGGATAGGAATCAGCCCCAGCATTTT. It encodes CASSLPGDRNQPQHF. This rearrangement joins TRBV7-9 to TRBJ1-5; maybe TRBD1 (6 bases). Germline CDR1 and CDR2: SEHNR and FQNEAQ (reference sequence). Trimming removed 5 bases from V and 4 bases from J, with 15 bases in between. The CDR3 is 15 amino acids.

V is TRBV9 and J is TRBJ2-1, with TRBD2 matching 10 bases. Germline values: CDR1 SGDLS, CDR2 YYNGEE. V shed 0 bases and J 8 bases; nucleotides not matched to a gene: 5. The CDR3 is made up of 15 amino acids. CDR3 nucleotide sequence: TGTGCCAGCAGCGTAGTTGGGACTAGCGACCATGAGCAGTTCTTC. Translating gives CASSVVGTSDHEQFF. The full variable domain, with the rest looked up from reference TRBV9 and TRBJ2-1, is DSGVTQTPKHLITATGQRVTLRCSPRSGDLSVYWYQQSLDQGLQFLIQYYNGEERAKGNILERFSAQQFPDLHSELNLSSLELGDSALYFCASSVVGTSDHEQFFGPGTRLTVL.

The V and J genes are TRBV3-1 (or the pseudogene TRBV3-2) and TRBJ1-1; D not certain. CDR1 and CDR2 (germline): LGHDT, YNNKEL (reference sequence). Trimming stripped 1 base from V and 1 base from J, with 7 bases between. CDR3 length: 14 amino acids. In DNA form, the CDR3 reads TGTGCCAGCAGCCAAGGAGGAGGGAACACTGAAGCTTTCTTT. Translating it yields CASSQGGGNTEAFF.

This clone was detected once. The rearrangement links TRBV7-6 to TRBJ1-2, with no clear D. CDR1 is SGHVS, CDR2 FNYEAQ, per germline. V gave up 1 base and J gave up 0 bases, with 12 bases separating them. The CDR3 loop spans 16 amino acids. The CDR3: CASSLGSGLSNYGYTF. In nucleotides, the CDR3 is TGTGCCAGCAGCTTAGGGTCGGGATTATCTAACTATGGCTACACCTTC.

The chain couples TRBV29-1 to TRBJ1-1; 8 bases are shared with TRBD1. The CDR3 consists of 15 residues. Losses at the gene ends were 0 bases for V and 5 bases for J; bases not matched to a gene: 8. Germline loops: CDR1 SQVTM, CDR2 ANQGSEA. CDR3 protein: CSVEDQGRGLTEAFF. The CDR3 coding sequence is TGCAGCGTTGAAGATCAGGGCAGGGGGCTGACTGAAGCTTTCTTT.

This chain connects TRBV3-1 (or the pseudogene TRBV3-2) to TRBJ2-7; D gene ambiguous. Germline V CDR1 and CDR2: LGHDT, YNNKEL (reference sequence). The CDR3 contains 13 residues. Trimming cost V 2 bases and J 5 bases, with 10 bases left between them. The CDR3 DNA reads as TGTGCCAGCAGCCAAATGACTGGAAACGAGCAGTACTTC. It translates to CASSQMTGNEQYF.

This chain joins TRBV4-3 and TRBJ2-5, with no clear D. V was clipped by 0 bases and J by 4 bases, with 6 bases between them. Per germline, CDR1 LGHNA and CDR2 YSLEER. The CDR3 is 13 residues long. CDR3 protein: CASSQDYGETQYF. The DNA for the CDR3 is TGCGCCAGCAGCCAAGATTACGGAGAGACCCAGTACTTC.

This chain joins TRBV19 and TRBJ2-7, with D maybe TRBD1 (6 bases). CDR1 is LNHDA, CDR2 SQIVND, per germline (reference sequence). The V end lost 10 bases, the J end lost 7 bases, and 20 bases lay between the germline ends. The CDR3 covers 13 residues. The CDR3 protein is CATSRDTFLEQYF. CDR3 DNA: TGTGCCACATCCCGGGACACTTTTTTAGAGCAGTACTTC.

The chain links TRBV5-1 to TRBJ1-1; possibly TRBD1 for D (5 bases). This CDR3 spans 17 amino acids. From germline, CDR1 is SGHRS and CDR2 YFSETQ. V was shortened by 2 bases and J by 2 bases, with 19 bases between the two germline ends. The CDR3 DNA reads TGCGCCAGCAGCTTTAAGATACAGGCCATGCCCAACACTGAAGCTTTCTTT. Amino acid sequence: CASSFKIQAMPNTEAFF.

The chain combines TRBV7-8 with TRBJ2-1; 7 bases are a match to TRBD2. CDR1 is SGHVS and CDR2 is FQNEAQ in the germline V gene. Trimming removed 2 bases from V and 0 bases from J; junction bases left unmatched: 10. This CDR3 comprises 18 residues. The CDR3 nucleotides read TGTGCCAGCAGCTTATCCGGGAGGTTAGAATTCTCCTACAATGAGCAGTTCTTC. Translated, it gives CASSLSGRLEFSYNEQFF. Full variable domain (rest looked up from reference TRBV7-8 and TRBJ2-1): GAGVSQSPRYKVAKRGQDVALRCDPISGHVSLFWYQQALGQGPEFLTYFQNEAQLDKSGLPSDRFFAERPEGSVSTLKIQRTQQEDSAVYLCASSLSGRLEFSYNEQFFGPGTRLTVL.

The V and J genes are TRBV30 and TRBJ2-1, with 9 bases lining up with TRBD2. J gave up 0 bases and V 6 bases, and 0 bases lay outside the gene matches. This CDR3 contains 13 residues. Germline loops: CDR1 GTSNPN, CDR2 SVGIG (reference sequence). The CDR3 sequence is CACSGSSYNEQFF. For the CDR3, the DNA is TGTGCCTGTAGCGGGAGCTCCTACAATGAGCAGTTCTTC.

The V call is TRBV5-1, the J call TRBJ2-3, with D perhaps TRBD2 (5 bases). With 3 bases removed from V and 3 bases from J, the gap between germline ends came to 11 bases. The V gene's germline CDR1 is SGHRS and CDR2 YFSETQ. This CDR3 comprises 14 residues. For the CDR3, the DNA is TGCGCCAGCAGCTCCAGGACTCTTACAGATACGCAGTATTTT. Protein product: CASSSRTLTDTQYF.

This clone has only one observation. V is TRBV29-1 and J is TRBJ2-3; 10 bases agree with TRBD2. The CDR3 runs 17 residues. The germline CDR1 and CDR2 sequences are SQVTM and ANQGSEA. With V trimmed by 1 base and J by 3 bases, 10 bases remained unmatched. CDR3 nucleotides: TGCAGCGTTGAAGGCCTCCCTACTAGCGGGAAAACAGATACGCAGTATTTT. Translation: CSVEGLPTSGKTDTQYF.

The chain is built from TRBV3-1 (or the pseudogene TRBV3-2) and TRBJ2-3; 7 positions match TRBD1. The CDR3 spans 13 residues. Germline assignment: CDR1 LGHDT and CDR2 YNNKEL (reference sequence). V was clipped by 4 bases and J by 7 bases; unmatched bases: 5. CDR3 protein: CASSPDRTHTQYF. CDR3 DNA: TGTGCCAGCAGCCCGGACAGGACCCATACGCAGTATTTT.

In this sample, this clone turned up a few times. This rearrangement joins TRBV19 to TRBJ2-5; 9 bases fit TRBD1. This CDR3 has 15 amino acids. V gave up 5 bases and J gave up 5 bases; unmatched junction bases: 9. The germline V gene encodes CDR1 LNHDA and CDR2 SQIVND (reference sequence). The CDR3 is CASSVTGGEGETQYF. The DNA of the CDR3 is TGTGCCAGTAGTGTGACAGGGGGAGAGGGGGAGACCCAGTACTTC.

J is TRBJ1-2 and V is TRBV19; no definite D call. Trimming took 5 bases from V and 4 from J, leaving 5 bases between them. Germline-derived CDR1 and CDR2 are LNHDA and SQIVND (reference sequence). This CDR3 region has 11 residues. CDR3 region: CASSLRYGYTF. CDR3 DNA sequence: TGTGCCAGTAGTCTTCGCTATGGCTACACCTTC.

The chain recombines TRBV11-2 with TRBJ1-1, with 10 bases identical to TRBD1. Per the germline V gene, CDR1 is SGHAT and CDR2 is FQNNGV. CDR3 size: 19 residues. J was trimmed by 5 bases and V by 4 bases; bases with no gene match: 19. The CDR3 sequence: CASSSPPGTGAERGTEAFF. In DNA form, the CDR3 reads TGTGCCAGCAGCTCCCCTCCCGGGACAGGGGCCGAAAGAGGGACTGAAGCTTTCTTT.

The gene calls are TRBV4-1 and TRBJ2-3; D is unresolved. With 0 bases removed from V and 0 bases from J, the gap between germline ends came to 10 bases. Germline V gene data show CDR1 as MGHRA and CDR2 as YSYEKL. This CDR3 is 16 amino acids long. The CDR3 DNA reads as TGCGCCAGCAGCCAAGAGGCGGATTCTAGCACAGATACGCAGTATTTT. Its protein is CASSQEADSSTDTQYF.

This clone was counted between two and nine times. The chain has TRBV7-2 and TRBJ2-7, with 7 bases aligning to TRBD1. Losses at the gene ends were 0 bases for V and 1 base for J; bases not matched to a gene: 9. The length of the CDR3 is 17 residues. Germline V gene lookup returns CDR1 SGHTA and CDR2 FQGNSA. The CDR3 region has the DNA TGTGCCAGCAGCTTAGCTCACAGGGGTTGGGGGTCCTACGAGCAGTACTTC. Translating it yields CASSLAHRGWGSYEQYF.

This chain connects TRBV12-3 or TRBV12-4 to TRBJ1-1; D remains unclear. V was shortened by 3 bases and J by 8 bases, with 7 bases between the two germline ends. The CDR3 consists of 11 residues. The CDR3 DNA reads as TGTGCCAGCAGTTTGTATCTAGAAGCTTTCTTT. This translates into CASSLYLEAFF.

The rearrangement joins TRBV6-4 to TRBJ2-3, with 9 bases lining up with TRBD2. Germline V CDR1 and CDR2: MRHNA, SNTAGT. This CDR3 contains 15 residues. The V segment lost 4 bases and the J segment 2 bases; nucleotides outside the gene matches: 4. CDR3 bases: TGTGCCAGCAGTGTTTTAGCGGGAGCCACAGATACGCAGTATTTT. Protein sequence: CASSVLAGATDTQYF.

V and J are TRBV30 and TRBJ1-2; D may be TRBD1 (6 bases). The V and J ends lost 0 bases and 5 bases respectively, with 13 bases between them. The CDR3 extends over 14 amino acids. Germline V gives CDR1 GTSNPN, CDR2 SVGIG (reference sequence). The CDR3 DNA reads TGTGCCTGGAGTGTACAAGGCAGGGGTTATGGCTACACCTTC. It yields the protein CAWSVQGRGYGYTF.

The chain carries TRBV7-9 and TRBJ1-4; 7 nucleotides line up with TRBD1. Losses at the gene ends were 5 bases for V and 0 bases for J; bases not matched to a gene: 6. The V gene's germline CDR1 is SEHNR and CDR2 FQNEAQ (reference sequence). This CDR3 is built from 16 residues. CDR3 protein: CASSPRGTPTNEKLFF. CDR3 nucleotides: TGTGCCAGCAGCCCCAGGGGGACCCCAACTAATGAAAAACTGTTTTTT. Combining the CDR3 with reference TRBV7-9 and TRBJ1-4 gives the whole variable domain DTGVSQNPRHKITKRGQNVTFRCDPISEHNRLYWYRQTLGQGPEFLTYFQNEAQLEKSRLLSDRFSAERPKGSFSTLEIQRTEQGDSAMYLCASSPRGTPTNEKLFFGSGTQLSVL.

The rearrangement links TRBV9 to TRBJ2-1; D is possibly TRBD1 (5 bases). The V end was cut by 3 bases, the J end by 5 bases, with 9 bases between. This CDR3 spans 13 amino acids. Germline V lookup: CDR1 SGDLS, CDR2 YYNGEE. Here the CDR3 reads CASSARVNNEQFF. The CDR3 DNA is TGTGCCAGCAGCGCCAGGGTTAACAATGAGCAGTTCTTC. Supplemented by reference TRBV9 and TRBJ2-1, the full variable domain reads DSGVTQTPKHLITATGQRVTLRCSPRSGDLSVYWYQQSLDQGLQFLIQYYNGEERAKGNILERFSAQQFPDLHSELNLSSLELGDSALYFCASSARVNNEQFFGPGTRLTVL.